This entry lists 28 T cell receptor beta chains sequenced from one sample in a study of CD8 T cells in ankylosing spondylitis. MiXCR, run by TCRdb on the 5' RACE reads, gives a single entry per CDR3 protein. The sample carries around 30,000 distinct CDR3 sequences, 14% recorded once. The specimen sequenced was blood. These receptors were collected from a male donor with ankylosing spondylitis or in good health (not recorded which).

This clonotype was seen a few times. The rearrangement joins TRBV9 to TRBJ2-3; 7 bases fit TRBD1. CDR1 and CDR2 from the germline V gene are SGDLS and YYNGEE. J was trimmed by 4 bases and V by 3 bases; bases with no gene match: 8. The CDR3 consists of 15 residues. This CDR3 is CASSATGFQSDTQYF. The CDR3 DNA reads TGTGCCAGCAGCGCGACAGGGTTCCAATCAGATACGCAGTATTTT.

This clonotype was recorded at least ten times. The rearrangement uses TRBV20-1 and TRBJ2-1, with D perhaps TRBD1 or TRBD2 (5 bases each). With 1 base removed from V and 5 bases from J, the gap between germline ends came to 12 bases. The CDR3 contains 14 residues. Germline values: CDR1 DFQATT, CDR2 SNEGSKA (reference sequence). CDR3 region: CSARVRRGHNEQFF. CDR3 bases: TGCAGTGCTAGAGTCCGAAGGGGACACAATGAGCAGTTCTTC.

The J gene is TRBJ2-1, the V gene TRBV3-2; the D call TRBD1 from the table was never checked on the DNA. TRBV3-2 is a pseudogene. The CDR3 totals 15 residues. CDR3 nucleotide sequence: TGTGCCAGCAGCCAACAGGGTCGAGGCTCACCTAGGCAGTTCTTC. Protein: CASSQQGRGSPRQFF.

V is TRBV20-1 and J is TRBJ2-3; D call uncertain. Trimming cost V 3 bases and J 2 bases, with 9 bases left between them. Germline assignment: CDR1 DFQATT and CDR2 SNEGSKA (reference sequence). CDR3 length equals 13 residues. The CDR3 bases are TGCAGTGCTAGGCTAGAATTCACAGATACGCAGTATTTT. The encoded protein is CSARLEFTDTQYF.

The rearrangement joins TRBV7-2 to TRBJ2-7, with 7 bases identical to TRBD2. The germline gives CDR1 SGHTA, CDR2 FQGNSA. Trimming at V came to 4 bases and at J to 2 bases, leaving 5 bases not matched to a gene. This CDR3 spans 14 amino acids. CDR3 region: CASSSSGPTYEQYF. CDR3 DNA sequence: TGTGCCAGCAGCTCTAGCGGACCGACCTACGAGCAGTACTTC.

This clonotype was recorded many times. CDR3 sequence (DNA): TGTGCCAGCAGCTTAGGCCTCGGGGCAGATACGCAGTATTTT. Residues: CASSLGLGADTQYF. V is TRBV7-2 and J is TRBJ2-3; the D gene is possibly TRBD2 (5 bases). CDR3 length: 14 residues. V lost 1 base and J lost 4, with 9 bases in between. CDR1 is SGHTA and CDR2 is FQGNSA in the germline V gene.

The gene calls are TRBV19 and TRBJ2-2; TRBD1 might be the D (5 bases). This CDR3 has 13 residues. The V and J ends lost 8 bases and 1 base respectively, with 8 bases between them. The V gene's germline CDR1 is LNHDA and CDR2 SQIVND (reference sequence). DNA for the CDR3: TGTGCCAGTTCAAGGGGGAACACCGGGGAGCTGTTTTTT. Amino acids: CASSRGNTGELFF. Combining the CDR3 with reference TRBV19 and TRBJ2-2 gives the whole variable domain DGGITQSPKYLFRKEGQNVTLSCEQNLNHDAMYWYRQDPGQGLRLIYYSQIVNDFQKGDIAEGYSVSREKKESFPLTVTSAQKNPTAFYLCASSRGNTGELFFGEGSRLTVL.

This clonotype was picked up a small number of times. The gene calls are TRBV12-3 or TRBV12-4 and TRBJ2-2; D is unclear. The CDR3 covers 15 residues. V was cut by 3 bases and J by 5 bases, with 13 bases left in between. The CDR3 nucleotides are TGTGCCAGCAGTTTTTCACTGATTACGACCGGGGAGCTGTTTTTT. Protein sequence: CASSFSLITTGELFF.

J is TRBJ2-1 and V is TRBV28; 9 nucleotides line up with TRBD1. The CDR3 contains 17 residues. V shed 1 base, J shed 1 base, and the junction held 5 bases outside the gene matches. The germline CDR1 and CDR2 sequences are MDHEN and SYDVKM. CDR3 coding DNA: TGTGCCAGCAGTTTATTTAAGACAGGGGGATCCTACAATGAGCAGTTCTTC. Its protein product is CASSLFKTGGSYNEQFF.

This clonotype has a handful of counts. CDR3 residues: CASSLGGEASYEQYF. DNA of the CDR3: TGTGCCAGCAGCTTGGGGGGGGAGGCTTCCTACGAGCAGTACTTC. The chain has TRBV5-6 and TRBJ2-7; maybe TRBD2 (6 bases). The V gene lost 0 bases and the J gene lost 1 base, with 11 bases spanning the gap. There are 15 residues in the CDR3. Germline values: CDR1 SGHDT, CDR2 YYEEEE.

This chain uses TRBV29-1 with TRBJ2-7; the D gene is possibly TRBD1 (6 bases). The CDR3 has 16 amino acids. Germline CDR1 is SQVTM and CDR2 is ANQGSEA. The V end was cut by 6 bases, the J end by 4 bases, with 25 bases between. The CDR3 DNA reads as TGCAGCGTGGCTACCTCCACAGGGCCGAATACTTACGAGCAGTACTTC. Translation: CSVATSTGPNTYEQYF.

This clonotype has more than one count but fewer than ten. This rearrangement joins TRBV7-3 to TRBJ1-1, with D hard to call. The germline V gene encodes CDR1 SGHTA and CDR2 FQGTGA. The V end lost 4 bases, the J end lost 4 bases, and 10 bases lay between the germline ends. The CDR3 consists of 13 residues. The CDR3, as DNA: TGTGCCAGCAGCTATACCGAAGGCACTGAAGCTTTCTTT. It specifies CASSYTEGTEAFF.

V is TRBV4-3 and J is TRBJ2-3; D remains ambiguous. From germline, CDR1 is LGHNA and CDR2 YSLEER. The CDR3 is 16 residues long. V lost 3 bases and J 2 bases, leaving 15 bases between the germline ends. The chain's CDR3 is CASSQNSARPTDTQYF. DNA of the CDR3: TGCGCCAGCAGCCAGAACAGCGCTAGACCCACAGATACGCAGTATTTT.

The J gene is TRBJ1-1, the V gene TRBV6-2 or TRBV6-3; D gene ambiguous. The germline V gene has CDR1 MNHEY and CDR2 SVGEGT. V dropped 2 bases and J dropped 0 bases, with 7 bases sitting between them. The CDR3 is made up of 14 amino acids. CDR3 nucleotides: TGTGCCAGCAGTTACCAGCTCATGAACACTGAAGCTTTCTTT. Its translation: CASSYQLMNTEAFF.

The chain carries TRBV28 and TRBJ2-2, with unresolved D. Between the trimmed V and J ends, which lost 7 bases and 4 bases, there was a span of 7 bases. The CDR3 loop spans 12 amino acids. Per germline, CDR1 MDHEN and CDR2 SYDVKM. The DNA for the CDR3 is TGTGCCAGCATTGGGCCCACCGGGGAGCTGTTTTTT. Protein product: CASIGPTGELFF.

This clonotype was seen a few times. The gene calls are TRBV3-1 and TRBJ2-7; possibly TRBD1 for D (6 bases). The CDR3 loop spans 16 amino acids. Germline CDR1 reads LGHDT; CDR2 reads YNNKEL (reference sequence). Trimming removed 0 bases from V and 0 bases from J, with 12 bases in between. The CDR3 here is CASSQDSQGYSYEQYF. Here the CDR3 DNA reads TGTGCCAGCAGCCAAGATTCACAGGGATACTCCTACGAGCAGTACTTC.

The V gene is TRBV28, the J gene TRBJ1-4, with 9 bases that match TRBD1. The CDR3 sequence is 19 residues long. V was clipped by 7 bases and J by 5 bases; unmatched bases: 20. Germline V gene data show CDR1 as MDHEN and CDR2 as SYDVKM. CDR3 coding DNA: TGTGCCAGCACCAGACCCTCCCGACAGGGGGGTAACAAAAATGAAAAACTGTTTTTT. Amino acid sequence: CASTRPSRQGGNKNEKLFF.

This clonotype was seen only a few times. The chain uses TRBV2 and TRBJ2-1, with D possibly matching TRBD2 (6 bases). V gave up 2 bases and J gave up 7 bases, with 15 bases separating them. The CDR3 consists of 15 residues. In germline, CDR1 is SNHLY, CDR2 FYNNEI. The CDR3 region has the DNA TGTGCCAGCAGTGAAAGAGTTAGCGGTTTAAATGAGCAGTTCTTC. Encoded protein: CASSERVSGLNEQFF.

There are a few counts of this clonotype. This chain joins TRBV7-2 and TRBJ2-1, with D hard to call. The V end lost 5 bases, the J end lost 2 bases, and 13 bases lay between the germline ends. The germline V gene encodes CDR1 SGHTA and CDR2 FQGNSA. The CDR3 covers 15 residues. CDR3 sequence: CASSPRHATYNEQFF. The CDR3 DNA reads as TGTGCCAGCAGCCCCAGGCATGCGACCTACAATGAGCAGTTCTTC. The variable domain in full, completed from reference TRBV7-2 and TRBJ2-1, reads GAGVSQSPSNKVTEKGKDVELRCDPISGHTALYWYRQSLGQGLEFLIYFQGNSAPDKSGLPSDRFSAERTGGSVSTLTIQRTQQEDSAVYLCASSPRHATYNEQFFGPGTRLTVL.

This clonotype was seen a handful of times. The chain has TRBV6-5 and TRBJ2-2; a possible D gene is TRBD1 (5 bases). V lost 10 bases to trimming and J lost 3 bases, with 15 bases between them. CDR1 and CDR2 from the germline V gene are MNHEY and SVGAGI. CDR3 size: 14 residues. The CDR3 coding sequence is TGTGCCACCTGGGGCAGGGTGGACACCGGGGAGCTGTTTTTT. It is translated as CATWGRVDTGELFF.

The chain combines TRBV7-3 with TRBJ2-2; 10 bases align to TRBD2. Germline V gives CDR1 SGHTA, CDR2 FQGTGA. Germline trimming cut 6 bases from V and 3 bases from J; bases unmatched to any gene: 4. This CDR3 is 15 amino acids long. The DNA of the CDR3 is TGTGCCAGCAGTTATCTAGCGGGAGACACCGGGGAGCTGTTTTTT. Translating gives CASSYLAGDTGELFF.

CDR3 in amino acids: CASSLVSGLSYNEQFF. CDR3 nucleotides: TGTGCCAGCAGTTTAGTTAGCGGCCTCTCCTACAATGAGCAGTTCTTC. The chain combines TRBV12-3 or TRBV12-4 with TRBJ2-1; D is perhaps TRBD2 (6 bases). The germline V and J ends were trimmed by 1 base and 0 bases, with 10 bases remaining between them. This CDR3 is 16 amino acids long.

This rearrangement joins TRBV28 to TRBJ1-1, with 8 bases lining up with TRBD1. Losses at the gene ends were 8 bases for V and 0 bases for J; bases not matched to a gene: 14. There are 17 residues in the CDR3. CDR1 is MDHEN, CDR2 SYDVKM, per germline. The CDR3 reads CASPPYPGQGMNTEAFF. The DNA of the CDR3 is TGTGCCAGCCCCCCGTACCCCGGACAGGGCATGAACACTGAAGCTTTCTTT.

The rearrangement uses TRBV28 and TRBJ2-7; no definite D call. Trimming pared 5 bases from V and 0 bases from J, leaving 8 bases between. This CDR3 contains 13 residues. Germline CDR1 and CDR2: MDHEN and SYDVKM. DNA for the CDR3: TGTGCCAGCAGTGAGACCAACTCCTACGAGCAGTACTTC. Amino acid sequence: CASSETNSYEQYF. The complete variable domain, with remaining parts taken from reference TRBV28 and TRBJ2-7, reads DVKVTQSSRYLVKRTGEKVFLECVQDMDHENMFWYRQDPGLGLRLIYFSYDVKMKEKGDIPEGYSVSREKKERFSLILESASTNQTSMYLCASSETNSYEQYFGPGTRLTVT.

This clonotype has more than one count but fewer than ten. The J gene is TRBJ2-3, the V gene TRBV12-5; D is ambiguous. CDR1 is LGHNT and CDR2 is FRNRAP in the germline V gene. V was cut by 2 bases and J by 8 bases, with 8 bases left in between. The CDR3 loop spans 12 amino acids. CDR3 nucleotide sequence: TGTGCTAGTGGTTTGTTCGGTGGTACGCAGTATTTT. As protein: CASGLFGGTQYF.

This clonotype turned up a few times. This chain connects TRBV7-3 to TRBJ2-1; 9 nucleotides match TRBD2. Unmatched junction bases numbered 3, after V lost 2 bases and J lost 4 bases. In germline, CDR1 is SGHTA, CDR2 FQGTGA. The length of the CDR3 is 15 residues. The CDR3 region has the DNA TGTGCCAGCAGCTTAGTAGCGGGAGTGTACAATGAGCAGTTCTTC. As protein: CASSLVAGVYNEQFF.

J is TRBJ2-7 and V is TRBV20-1; D might be TRBD2 (5 bases). CDR3 length equals 15 residues. Germline V CDR1 and CDR2: DFQATT, SNEGSKA (reference sequence). V was trimmed by 0 bases and J by 1 base, leaving 13 bases between them. The CDR3 loop reads CSARDGLAPSYEQYV. As DNA, the CDR3 is TGCAGTGCTAGAGATGGTCTAGCCCCATCCTACGAGCAGTACGTC.

The rearrangement joins TRBV10-3 to TRBJ2-5, with TRBD1 as a possible D gene (5 bases). CDR1 is ENHRY and CDR2 is SYGVKD in the germline V gene. The ends were cut back, 8 bases at V and 4 bases at J, with 11 bases in the middle. The CDR3 loop spans 12 amino acids. The CDR3 bases are TGTGCCATCGGCCAGGGCTTAGAGACCCAGTACTTC. Amino acid sequence: CAIGQGLETQYF.